This TCR beta chain was identified during a study of shared clonotypes between healthy human individuals. An assay was performed, and its level was deep. The repertoire was sequenced with immunoSEQ multiplex PCR; TCRdb's copy has only in-frame clones and lacks some. The sample gives about 820,000 clones, 85% to 95% of which show up once; around 24% is in the top ten. Worth noting for this clone: Different DNA sequences within this sample yield the same CDR3.

This CDR3 spans 13 amino acids. The J segment lost 5 bases and the V segment lost 3 bases, leaving 2 bases of the junction unmatched. From germline, CDR1 is SEHNR and CDR2 FQNEAQ (reference sequence). Terminally differentiated effector memory CD45RA+ cells were excluded by CCR7 positive selection of CD45RO-negative cells. The V and J genes are TRBV7-9 and TRBJ2-5; TRBD2 aligns across 8 bases. The sample consisted of naive CD8+ T cells sorted from blood. This clonotype was obtained from a man aged 25 to 45 in good health. The CDR3 DNA sequence: TGTGCCAGCAGCTTGGGACTAGGGGAGACCCAGTACTTC. Translated: CASSLGLGETQYF.